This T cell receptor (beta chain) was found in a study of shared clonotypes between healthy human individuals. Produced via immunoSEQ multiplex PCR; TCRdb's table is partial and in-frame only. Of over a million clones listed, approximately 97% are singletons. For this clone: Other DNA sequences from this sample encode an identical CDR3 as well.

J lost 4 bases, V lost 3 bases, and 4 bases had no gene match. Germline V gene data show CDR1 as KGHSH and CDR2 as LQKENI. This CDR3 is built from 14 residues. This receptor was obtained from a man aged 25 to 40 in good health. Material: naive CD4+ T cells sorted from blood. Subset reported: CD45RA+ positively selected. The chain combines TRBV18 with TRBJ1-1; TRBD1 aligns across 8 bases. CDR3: CASSPLDRATEAFF. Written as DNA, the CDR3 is TGTGCCAGCTCACCCCTGGACAGGGCCACTGAAGCTTTCTTT.